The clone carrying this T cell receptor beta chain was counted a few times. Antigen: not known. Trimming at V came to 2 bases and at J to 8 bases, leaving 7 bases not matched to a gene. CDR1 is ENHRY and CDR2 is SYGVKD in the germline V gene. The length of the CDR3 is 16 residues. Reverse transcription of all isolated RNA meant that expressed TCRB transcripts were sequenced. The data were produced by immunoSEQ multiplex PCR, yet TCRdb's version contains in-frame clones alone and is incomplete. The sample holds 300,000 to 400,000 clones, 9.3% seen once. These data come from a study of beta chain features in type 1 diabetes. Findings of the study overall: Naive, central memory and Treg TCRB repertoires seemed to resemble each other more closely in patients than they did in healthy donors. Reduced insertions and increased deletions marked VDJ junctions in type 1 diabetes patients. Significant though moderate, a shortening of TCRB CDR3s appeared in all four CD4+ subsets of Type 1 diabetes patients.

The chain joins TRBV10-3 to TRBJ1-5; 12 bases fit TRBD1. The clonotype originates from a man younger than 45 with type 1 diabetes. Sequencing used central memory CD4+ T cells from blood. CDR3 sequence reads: CAISEEGQGAGKPQHF. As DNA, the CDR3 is TGTGCCATCAGTGAGGAGGGACAGGGGGCGGGGAAGCCCCAGCATTTT.